These T cell receptor beta chains were read from a single sample in a study of blood T cell repertoires in COVID-19. Clones were read by immunoSEQ multiplex PCR, and TCRdb kept only the in-frame ones, dropping some. The table has about 180,000 clones, roughly 87% seen once. Input material: peripheral blood. These receptors came from a woman in her sixties or seventies with COVID-19, enrolled during active disease. CDR3s include the opening cysteine and the closing phenylalanine or tryptophan. The order of the fields is D gene, J gene, clone size, V gene, CDR3 DNA, CDR3 protein. D genes are given only for firm matches. Clone size appears in some rows only: once, few, many, or a class for an expanded clone.

TRBD1 | TRBJ1-1 | once | TRBV2 | TGTGCCAGCATCCGACAGGGGGACGACACTGAAGCTTTCTTT | CASIRQGDDTEAFF
TRBD2 | TRBJ2-1 | - | TRBV29-1 | TGCAGCGTTGAACCCCGACTAGCGGGACCCAGCGGCTTCTTC | CSVEPRLAGPSGFF
TRBD2 | TRBJ2-5 | once | TRBV5-1 | TGCGCCAGCAGCTTGGAGCGGGAGGCCCAGATGGAGACCCAGTACTTC | CASSLEREAQMETQYF
TRBD2 | TRBJ2-7 | - | TRBV27 | TGTGCCAGCAGTTCCATTTCTAGCGGGAAGTCCTACGAGCAGTACTTC | CASSSISSGKSYEQYF
- | TRBJ2-5 | - | TRBV6-5 | TGTGCCAGCAGTTACTTGGACTCCGAGACCCAGTACTTC | CASSYLDSETQYF
- | TRBJ2-1 | once | TRBV5-6 | TGTGCCAGCAGCATTGACAGGTTCTCCTACAATGAGCAGTTCTTC | CASSIDRFSYNEQFF
- | TRBJ2-3 | - | TRBV28 | TGTGCCAGCACCCCCCAGCGGGCGAGGTACACAGATACGCAGTATTTT | CASTPQRARYTDTQYF
- | TRBJ1-1 | medium-sized | TRBV11-2 | TGTGCCAGCAGCTTAGTTTCGGGAGCCGGGAACACTGAAGCTTTCTTT | CASSLVSGAGNTEAFF
TRBD2 | TRBJ2-7 | - | TRBV2 | TGTGCCAGCGGAATAGGTAGACTAGCGGGACAATACGAGCAGTACTTC | CASGIGRLAGQYEQYF
TRBD2 | TRBJ2-7 | - | TRBV6-1 | TGTGCCAGCAGTGAATGGGTGGGACTAGCGGGAGCTAACGAGCAGTACTTC | CASSEWVGLAGANEQYF
- | TRBJ1-4 | - | TRBV4-1 | TGCGCCAGCAGCCAAGACAGGGTGGTTGCGGCGGAAAAACTGTTTTTT | CASSQDRVVAAEKLFF
- | TRBJ1-2 | - | TRBV29-1 | TGCAGCGTTGAACAGGCCCTCTATGGCGGCTACACCTTC | CSVEQALYGGYTF
- | TRBJ1-1 | - | TRBV27 | TGTGCCAGCAGTCCCTGGGACATCTGGAACACTGAAGCTTTCTTT | CASSPWDIWNTEAFF
- | TRBJ2-1 | - | TRBV19 | TGTGCCAGTAGTACCAATTACAATGAGCAGTTCTTC | CASSTNYNEQFF
- | TRBJ1-3 | - | TRBV18 | TGTGCCAGCTCACCACTCCCGGACAGTCCCTCTGGAAACACCATATATTTT | CASSPLPDSPSGNTIYF
- | TRBJ2-5 | - | TRBV18 | TGTGCCAGCTCACCAACTGGAACTAAAGAGACCCAGTACTTC | CASSPTGTKETQYF
TRBD2 | TRBJ2-2 | - | TRBV5-4 | TGTGCCAGCAGCTTGGCCCGTTCCCTAAGCGGGGGCGGGGAGCTGTTTTTT | CASSLARSLSGGGELFF
TRBD2 | TRBJ2-7 | - | TRBV5-1 | TGCGCCAGCAGCTCCGGCAGTAGCGGGAGAGCCAGGGAGCAGTACTTC | CASSSGSSGRAREQYF